The following is a T cell receptor beta chain sequence with its context. Its antigen remains unknown. Other DNA sequences in the same sample also yield this CDR3. Method: immunoSEQ multiplex PCR; TCRdb's copy keeps in-frame clones and lacks some. The sample lists about 240,000 clones, more than 75% occurring once. This specimen belongs to a study of cytomegalovirus exposure and HLA in healthy donors. General observations from the study: It was reportedly the case that the classifier diagnosed cytomegalovirus status with high specificity and sensitivity.

These donors were members of the roughly 120-subject validation cohort, a group separate from the roughly 670-subject first cohort. The ends were cut back, 2 bases at V and 6 bases at J, with 6 bases in the middle. CDR1 is GTSNPN, CDR2 SVGIG, per germline (reference sequence). The CDR3 covers 11 residues. The sample consisted of PBMCs. V is TRBV30 and J is TRBJ2-3; D possibly corresponds to TRBD2 (5 bases). The sequence was obtained from a young man in good health and CMV-seronegative. Written as DNA, the CDR3 is TGTGCCTGGAGTAGAGGGGATACGCAGTATTTT. It encodes CAWSRGDTQYF.